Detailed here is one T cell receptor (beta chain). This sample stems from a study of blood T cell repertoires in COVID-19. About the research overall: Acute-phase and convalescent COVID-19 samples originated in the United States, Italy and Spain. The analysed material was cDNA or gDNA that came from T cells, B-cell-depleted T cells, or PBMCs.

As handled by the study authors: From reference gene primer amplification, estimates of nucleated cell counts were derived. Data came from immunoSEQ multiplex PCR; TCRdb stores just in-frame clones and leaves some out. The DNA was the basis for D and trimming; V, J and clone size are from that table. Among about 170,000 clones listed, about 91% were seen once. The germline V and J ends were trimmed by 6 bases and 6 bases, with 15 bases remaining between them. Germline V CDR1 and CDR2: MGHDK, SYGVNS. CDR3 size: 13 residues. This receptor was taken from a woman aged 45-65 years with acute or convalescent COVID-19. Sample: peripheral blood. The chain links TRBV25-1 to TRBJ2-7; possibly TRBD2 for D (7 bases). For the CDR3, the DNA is TGTGCCAGCAGCCTAAGGGAGGGGGGCGAGCAGTACTTC. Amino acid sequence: CASSLREGGEQYF.